This is a list of T cell receptor beta chains from one sample in a study of T cells in Graves' hyperthyroidism and ophthalmopathy. A single record per CDR3 protein comes from TCRdb applying MiXCR to the multiplex PCR reads. The sample lists around 690,000 distinct CDR3 sequences, roughly 17% occurring once. Sequencing was performed on blood. Every receptor here comes from a man aged 50 to 60 with Graves' hyperthyroidism. The CDR3 runs from the conserved cysteine through the conserved F or W. Each record gives: clone size, J gene, V gene, D gene, CDR3 protein, CDR3 DNA. A D gene is named only where the DNA matches it firmly. Some rows have no size entry. The others give once, few or many, or a class for an expanded clone.

>many|TRBJ2-1|TRBV14|TRBD2
CASSPTSGYNEQFF
TGTGCCAGCAGCCCCACTAGCGGTTACAATGAGCAGTTCTTC
>few|TRBJ1-6|TRBV20-1|.
CSAREGSSSYNSPLHF
TGCAGTGCTAGAGAGGGAAGCAGCTCCTATAATTCACCCCTCCACTTT
>.|TRBJ1-3|TRBV20-1|.
CSARAVGFSGNTIYF
TGCAGTGCTAGAGCAGTAGGCTTCTCTGGAAACACCATATATTTT
>few|TRBJ1-6|TRBV4-3|.
CASSQDWAGSNSPLHF
TGCGCCAGCAGCCAAGATTGGGCGGGTAGTAATTCACCCCTCCACTTT
>.|TRBJ1-1|TRBV5-1|.
CASSLDPAGNTEAFF
TGCGCCAGCAGCTTGGATCCGGCGGGGAACACTGAAGCTTTCTTT
>few|TRBJ2-5|TRBV6-2/TRBV6-3|.
CASSYGGDIGETQYF
TGTGCCAGCAGTTACGGTGGGGACATAGGAGAGACCCAGTACTTC
>many|TRBJ2-1|TRBV7-2|TRBD1
CASSTDRGGYNEQFF
TGTGCCAGCAGCACGGACAGGGGGGGGTACAATGAGCAGTTCTTC
>many|TRBJ2-2|TRBV30|TRBD1
CAWSAGQITGELFF
TGTGCCTGGAGTGCGGGACAGATCACCGGGGAGCTGTTTTTT
>few|TRBJ1-1|TRBV24-1|.
CATSDTDLKAFF
TGTGCCACCAGTGACACCGACCTAAAAGCTTTCTTT
>few|TRBJ2-7|TRBV19|TRBD1
CASSMAGTGGYEQYF
TGTGCCAGTAGTATGGCCGGGACAGGGGGCTACGAGCAGTACTTC
>.|TRBJ2-2|TRBV9|.
CASSVLASDTGELFF
TGTGCCAGCAGCGTACTAGCGTCAGACACCGGGGAGCTGTTTTTT
>.|TRBJ2-2|TRBV10-3|TRBD2
CAIERGRAILAGGPRITGELFF
TGTGCCATCGAAAGGGGCAGGGCAATACTAGCGGGAGGGCCCAGAATCACCGGGGAGCTGTTTTTT
>few|TRBJ1-1|TRBV28|.
CASAVRRAEAFF
TGTGCCAGCGCGGTTAGGAGGGCTGAAGCTTTCTTT
>many|TRBJ1-2|TRBV28|.
CASSFNRGWDYGYTF
TGTGCCAGCAGTTTCAACAGAGGATGGGACTATGGCTACACCTTC
>few|TRBJ2-7|TRBV14|TRBD1
CASSQDWGRGRDEQYF
TGTGCCAGCAGCCAAGATTGGGGCAGGGGGCGAGACGAGCAGTACTTC
>.|TRBJ2-1|TRBV28|TRBD2
CASSPTSGRGGSYNEQFF
TGTGCCAGCAGTCCCACTAGCGGGAGAGGGGGGTCCTACAATGAGCAGTTCTTC
>.|TRBJ2-1|TRBV20-1|TRBD2
CSARDGWTSGTNEQFF
TGCAGTGCTAGAGACGGATGGACTAGCGGGACCAATGAGCAGTTCTTC
>many|TRBJ1-2|TRBV28|.
CASSQTGALGGYTF
TGTGCCAGCAGCCAGACCGGGGCGCTAGGGGGCTACACCTTC
>many|TRBJ1-2|TRBV27|.
CASSLIGADYGYTF
TGTGCCAGCAGTTTGATAGGGGCGGACTATGGCTACACCTTC
>many|TRBJ2-1|TRBV28|TRBD2
CASSKRGLAVEQFF
TGTGCCAGCAGCAAACGCGGACTAGCGGTTGAGCAGTTCTTC
>.|TRBJ1-2|TRBV24-1|.
CATSDFSYGYTF
TGTGCCACCAGTGATTTTTCCTATGGCTACACCTTC
>many|TRBJ2-7|TRBV7-9|TRBD2
CASSPLLAGGDLEQYF
TGTGCCAGCAGCCCCCTACTAGCGGGAGGTGATCTCGAGCAGTACTTC
>.|TRBJ2-1|TRBV19|TRBD2
CASSMKREVYNEQFF
TGTGCCAGTAGTATGAAGCGGGAGGTCTACAATGAGCAGTTCTTC
>.|TRBJ1-2|TRBV19|.
CASSPRVGGYTF
TGTGCCAGTAGCCCCAGGGTGGGCGGCTACACCTTC
>many|TRBJ1-6|TRBV7-9|.
CASSPGFYNSPLHF
TGTGCCAGCTCCCCCGGCTTCTATAATTCACCCCTCCACTTT
>many|TRBJ2-5|TRBV5-1|.
CASSLRTNGETQYF
TGCGCCAGCAGCTTGAGGACAAACGGGGAGACCCAGTACTTC
>.|TRBJ2-3|TRBV14|.
CASSQFPEGTDTQYF
TGTGCCAGCAGCCAATTCCCGGAAGGCACAGATACGCAGTATTTT
>few|TRBJ1-1|TRBV19|TRBD1
CASSSRGTGGTEAFF
TGTGCCAGTAGTAGTCGTGGGACAGGGGGTACTGAAGCTTTCTTT
>many|TRBJ2-1|TRBV27|TRBD2
CASTGTSGIIDEQFF
TGTGCCAGCACCGGGACTAGCGGGATTATCGATGAGCAGTTCTTC
>many|TRBJ2-5|TRBV28|TRBD2
CASSHPGEGQETQYF
TGTGCCAGCAGCCACCCGGGGGAGGGCCAAGAGACCCAGTACTTC
>few|TRBJ2-7|TRBV20-1|TRBD1
CSALAPTGNYEQYF
TGCAGTGCTTTAGCCCCGACAGGGAACTACGAGCAGTACTTC
>many|TRBJ2-7|TRBV12-3/TRBV12-4|.
CASSSPGHETYEQYF
TGTGCCAGCAGCTCGCCGGGACACGAAACCTACGAGCAGTACTTC
>.|TRBJ2-1|TRBV28|TRBD2
CASNKIAGLAGNEQFF
TGTGCCAGCAACAAAATTGCGGGACTAGCAGGCAATGAGCAGTTCTTC
>.|TRBJ1-5|TRBV10-3|TRBD1
CAISEFQTGTDNQPQHF
TGTGCCATCAGTGAGTTTCAGACCGGGACAGACAATCAGCCCCAGCATTTT
>.|TRBJ2-5|TRBV28|.
CASSSPLWKETQYF
TGTGCCAGCAGTTCCCCTCTTTGGAAAGAGACCCAGTACTTC
>.|TRBJ1-1|TRBV7-3|.
CASSLTPPGLNTEAFF
TGTGCCAGCAGCTTAACCCCGCCAGGCCTGAACACTGAAGCTTTCTTT
>many|TRBJ2-5|TRBV9|.
CASSVERGSQYF
TGTGCCAGCAGCGTAGAACGGGGGTCCCAGTACTTC
>many|TRBJ2-1|TRBV19|TRBD2
CASSPGGLAGANEQFF
TGTGCCAGTAGTCCCGGGGGACTAGCGGGAGCCAATGAGCAGTTCTTC
>few|TRBJ1-5|TRBV20-1|TRBD1
CSAREQDRGSNQPQHF
TGCAGTGCTAGAGAGCAGGACAGGGGGAGCAATCAGCCCCAGCATTTT
>many|TRBJ1-5|TRBV12-3/TRBV12-4|.
CASSFQGRQPQHF
TGTGCCAGCAGTTTTCAGGGCCGGCAGCCCCAGCATTTT
>few|TRBJ1-1|TRBV20-1|.
CSARWGLNTEAFF
TGCAGTGCTAGGTGGGGGCTGAACACTGAAGCTTTCTTT
>once|TRBJ1-1|TRBV2|.
CAGRKGLNTEAFF
TGTGCCGGAAGAAAGGGTCTGAACACTGAAGCTTTCTTT
>many|TRBJ1-1|TRBV10-3|TRBD1
CAINPDRGRVGEEAFF
TGTGCCATCAACCCAGACAGGGGCCGGGTCGGAGAGGAAGCTTTCTTT
>.|TRBJ1-2|TRBV3-1|.
CASSHAGRRKDGGYTF
TGTGCCAGCAGCCATGCGGGACGCCGAAAGGATGGTGGCTACACCTTC
>few|TRBJ2-1|TRBV29-1|TRBD2
CSVEAGGPVNEQFF
TGCAGCGTTGAAGCGGGAGGGCCCGTGAATGAGCAGTTCTTC